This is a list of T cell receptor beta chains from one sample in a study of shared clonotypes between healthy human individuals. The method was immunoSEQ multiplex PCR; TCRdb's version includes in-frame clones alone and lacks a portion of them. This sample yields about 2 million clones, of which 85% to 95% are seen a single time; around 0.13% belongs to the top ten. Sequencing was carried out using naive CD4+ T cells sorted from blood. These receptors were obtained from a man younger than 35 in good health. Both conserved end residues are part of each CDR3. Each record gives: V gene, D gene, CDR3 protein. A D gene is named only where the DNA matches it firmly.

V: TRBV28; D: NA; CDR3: CASSSPATRGETQYF
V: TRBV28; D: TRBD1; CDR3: CASSTHRGTGNTIYF
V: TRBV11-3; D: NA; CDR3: CASSPGAGTPLHF
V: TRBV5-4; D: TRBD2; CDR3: CASSPTSGGARNEQFF
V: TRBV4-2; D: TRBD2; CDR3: CASSRTGTRGTDTQYF
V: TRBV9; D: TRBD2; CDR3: CASSGGKSGIQPYEQYF
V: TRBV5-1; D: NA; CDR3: CASSPLGETNTEAFF
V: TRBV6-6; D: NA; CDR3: CASSSGRTYGYTF
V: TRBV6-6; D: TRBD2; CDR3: CASSYARTSQETQYF
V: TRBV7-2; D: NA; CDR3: CASSLFLTQPQHF
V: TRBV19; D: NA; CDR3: CASSILAGNTDTQYF
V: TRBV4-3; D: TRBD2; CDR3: CASSQGFRTSGLVSNTGELFF
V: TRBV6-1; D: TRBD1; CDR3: CASSVLGGFGTEAFF